This T cell receptor (beta chain) comes out of a study of chemoradiotherapy in HPV16-positive cancers. Study summary: Candidate HPV-specific T-cell clones and common TCR motifs came from functional assays in two HPV16-positive patients.

Germline trimming cut 3 bases from V and 4 bases from J; bases unmatched to any gene: 10. The CDR3 length is 15 residues. Germline lookup yields CDR1 SGHNT and CDR2 YYREEE (reference sequence). Measured with immunoSEQ multiplex PCR; TCRdb has only the in-frame clones, and not every one. Here the sample spans tens of thousands of clones, more than 75% being singletons. The receptor's source is a human donor with HPV-associated anogenital cancer. V is TRBV5-4 and J is TRBJ2-7; 7 bases are a match to TRBD1. The sequencing used blood, collected from a patient who underwent chemoradiotherapy. As DNA, the CDR3 is TGTGCCAGCAGCTCCTACAACAGGGGTCCTTACGAGCAGTACTTC. Its translation is CASSSYNRGPYEQYF.